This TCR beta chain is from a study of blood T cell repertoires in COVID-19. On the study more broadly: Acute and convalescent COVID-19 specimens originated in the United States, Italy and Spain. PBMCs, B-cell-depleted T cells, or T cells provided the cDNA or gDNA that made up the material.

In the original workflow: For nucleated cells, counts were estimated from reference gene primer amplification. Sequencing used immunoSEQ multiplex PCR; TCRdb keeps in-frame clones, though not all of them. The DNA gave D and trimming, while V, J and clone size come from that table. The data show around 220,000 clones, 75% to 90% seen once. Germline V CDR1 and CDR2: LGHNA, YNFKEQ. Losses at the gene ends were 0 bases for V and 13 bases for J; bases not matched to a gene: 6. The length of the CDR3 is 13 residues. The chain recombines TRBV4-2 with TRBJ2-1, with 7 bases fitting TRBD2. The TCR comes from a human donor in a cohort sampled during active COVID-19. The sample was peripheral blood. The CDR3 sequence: CASSQDQERDQFF. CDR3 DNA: TGTGCCAGCAGCCAAGATCAAGAGCGGGACCAGTTCTTC.